This T cell receptor beta chain was sequenced during a study of radiation and T cells in renal cell carcinoma. Points from the study as a whole: Sampling covered only around 1 g of each tumor.

Comment on this clone: The antigen remains unidentified.

TCRdb's copy holds only in-frame clones and misses some; the assay was immunoSEQ multiplex PCR. The table records over 12,000 clones, around 62% of them present only once. Treatment noted: treatment-naive control, cytoreductive nephrectomy. Sequenced control tumors were from around 10 males and a few females, median age approximately 60. The V gene's germline CDR1 is SNHLY and CDR2 FYNNEI. Trimming pared 7 bases from V and 1 base from J, leaving 16 bases between. The CDR3 loop spans 15 amino acids. The chain joins TRBV2 to TRBJ1-1; D not resolved. Sequenced material: tumor tissue, taken from a patient whose treatment was nephrectomy without radiotherapy. The origin of this receptor is a man aged 60 to 75 with renal cell carcinoma. The CDR3 nucleotides are TGTGCCAGCAACCCTAGACGGATACAGAACACTGAAGCTTTCTTT. It yields the protein CASNPRRIQNTEAFF.